This TCR beta chain was profiled in a study of cytomegalovirus exposure and HLA in healthy donors. The study, taken as a whole, reports: Presence/absence analyses assumed roughly uniform sequencing depth across donors.

V was trimmed by 9 bases and J by 0 bases, leaving 9 bases between them. The CDR3 is made up of 13 amino acids. Per germline, CDR1 LNHDA and CDR2 SQIVND (reference sequence). The PCR used 60 Vbeta and 13 Jbeta primers. Repertoires were generated with immunoSEQ multiplex PCR, while TCRdb's copy carries only in-frame clones and drops some. The sample contains fewer than 150,000 clones, 85% to 90% of which appear only once. Of note for this clone: Its antigen is undetermined.

The chain recombines TRBV19 with TRBJ2-1, with a possible D match to TRBD2 (5 bases). What was sequenced was PBMCs. The clonotype originates from a woman aged 25 to 39 in good health and CMV-seropositive. CDR3 protein: CASDRGSYNEQFF. The DNA of the CDR3 is TGTGCCAGCGACCGGGGCTCCTACAATGAGCAGTTCTTC. The full variable domain, with the rest looked up from reference TRBV19 and TRBJ2-1, is DGGITQSPKYLFRKEGQNVTLSCEQNLNHDAMYWYRQDPGQGLRLIYYSQIVNDFQKGDIAEGYSVSREKKESFPLTVTSAQKNPTAFYLCASDRGSYNEQFFGPGTRLTVL.